The entry that follows covers one TCR beta chain sequence. The antigen is unknown. The data were obtained in a study of cytomegalovirus exposure and HLA in healthy donors. The PCR employed 60 Vbeta primers together with 13 Jbeta primers. This table comes from immunoSEQ multiplex PCR, and its TCRdb copy is limited to in-frame clones, with some not included. This sample carries about 70,000 clones, approximately 82% of them seen once, and the ten largest clones take less than 3.5%. Study-level points and caveats: In a later analysis, HLA-associated beta chains showed higher expansion and lower generation probabilities than comparable chains.

The sample taken for sequencing was PBMCs. The TCR was taken from a girl aged 5-17 years in good health and CMV-seropositive.

The CDR3 DNA is TGTGCCAGCAGTGACGATGCGGACAGGTCTGAAGCTTTCTTT. This codes for CASSDDADRSEAFF. The chain links TRBV6-4 to TRBJ1-1, with 7 nucleotides matching TRBD1. Germline V gene lookup returns CDR1 MRHNA and CDR2 SNTAGT. CDR3 length: 14 residues. Germline trimming cut 2 bases from V and 6 bases from J; bases unmatched to any gene: 6.